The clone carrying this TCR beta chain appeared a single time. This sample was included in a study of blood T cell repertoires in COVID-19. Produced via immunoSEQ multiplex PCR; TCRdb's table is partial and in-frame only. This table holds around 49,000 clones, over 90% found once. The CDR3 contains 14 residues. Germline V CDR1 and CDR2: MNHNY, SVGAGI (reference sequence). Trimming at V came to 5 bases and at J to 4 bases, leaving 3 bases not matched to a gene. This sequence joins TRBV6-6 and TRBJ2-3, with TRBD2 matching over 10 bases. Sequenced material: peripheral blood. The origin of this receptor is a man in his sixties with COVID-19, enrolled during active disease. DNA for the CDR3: TGTGCCAGCAGTGGTCTAGCGGGGGCAGATACGCAGTATTTT. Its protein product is CASSGLAGADTQYF.